The 31 T cell receptor beta chains below were found in one sample sequenced in a study of blood T cell repertoires in COVID-19. Clones were read by immunoSEQ multiplex PCR, and TCRdb kept only the in-frame ones, dropping some. The data contain approximately 150,000 clones, approximately 90% of them singletons. Input material: peripheral blood. The receptors were sampled from a woman in her fifties or sixties who had recovered from COVID-19.

The chain couples TRBV28 to TRBJ1-1, with D possibly matching TRBD1 (5 bases). Trimming removed 6 bases from V and 4 bases from J, with 15 bases in between. Germline V gene data show CDR1 as MDHEN and CDR2 as SYDVKM. The CDR3 runs to 14 residues. CDR3 region: CASRSLPGVTEAFF. DNA for the CDR3: TGTGCCAGCAGGTCACTACCGGGGGTCACTGAAGCTTTCTTT.

This chain's CDR3 is CACPKDEGTEAFF. In DNA, the CDR3 is TGTGCCTGCCCGAAGGATGAGGGCACTGAAGCTTTCTTT. The rearrangement uses TRBV6-5 and TRBJ1-1; the D is unclear. The CDR3 consists of 13 residues. CDR1 and CDR2 (germline): MNHEY, SVGAGI. Trimming left V 11 bases short and J 4 bases short, with 17 bases between.

This chain joins TRBV4-1 and TRBJ1-5; D not resolved. Between the trimmed V and J ends, which lost 4 bases and 3 bases, there was a span of 7 bases. The germline V gene encodes CDR1 MGHRA and CDR2 YSYEKL. The length of the CDR3 is 13 residues. CDR3 protein: CASSRGPNQPQHF. CDR3 bases: TGCGCCAGCAGCCGAGGGCCCAATCAGCCCCAGCATTTT.

This clone occurred a few times. The chain couples TRBV4-1 to TRBJ2-4; 7 bases line up with TRBD1. The CDR3 is 17 residues long. The V gene end was trimmed by 3 bases and the J gene end by 0 bases; junction bases not matched to a gene: 8. The V gene's germline CDR1 is MGHRA and CDR2 YSYEKL. Here the CDR3 reads CASSQEGTVLAKNIQYF. DNA for the CDR3: TGCGCCAGCAGCCAGGAAGGGACAGTCCTAGCCAAAAACATTCAGTACTTC.

The chain carries TRBV28 and TRBJ1-2, with D hard to call. The CDR3 runs to 15 residues. CDR1 and CDR2 (germline): MDHEN, SYDVKM. V was trimmed by 2 bases and J by 7 bases, leaving 17 bases between them. The CDR3 DNA is TGTGCCAGCAGTTTAACAAGGGAGGGTTTGTTTGGCTACACCTTC. It codes for CASSLTREGLFGYTF.

The chain joins TRBV7-3 to TRBJ2-1, with D perhaps TRBD2 (5 bases). The V end lost 2 bases, the J end lost 5 bases, and 13 bases lay between the germline ends. Germline lookup yields CDR1 SGHTA and CDR2 FQGTGA. This CDR3 is built from 15 residues. The CDR3, as DNA: TGTGCCAGCAGCTTAGTGCTAGCTAGCAACAATGAGCAGTTCTTC. It is translated as CASSLVLASNNEQFF.

The chain carries TRBV23-1 and TRBJ1-4; TRBD1 aligns across 7 bases. TRBV23-1 is assigned to the ORF class and has an uncertain function. Trimming cost V 7 bases and J 4 bases; bases outside gene matches: 9. The CDR3 totals 15 residues. The CDR3 protein is CASNPPGQHNEKLFF. The CDR3 DNA follows: TGCGCCAGCAACCCACCGGGACAGCATAATGAAAAACTGTTTTTT.

The chain uses TRBV5-1 and TRBJ1-5, with a possible D match to TRBD1 (5 bases). The V gene lost 4 bases and the J gene lost 2 bases, with 10 bases spanning the gap. The CDR3 has 14 amino acids. The V gene's germline CDR1 is SGHRS and CDR2 YFSETQ. The CDR3 DNA sequence: TGCGCCAGCAGCCCCGACAGTGGCAATCAGCCCCAGCATTTT. It codes for CASSPDSGNQPQHF.

This chain connects TRBV2 to TRBJ2-7; 12 positions agree with TRBD2. Germline lookup yields CDR1 SNHLY and CDR2 FYNNEI. The length of the CDR3 is 15 residues. J lost 7 bases, V lost 5 bases, and 9 bases had no gene match. Written as DNA, the CDR3 is TGTGCCAGCAGTCGTGCACTAGCGGGGGGAGGGGAGCAGTACTTC. Translation gives CASSRALAGGGEQYF.

V and J are TRBV6-2 or TRBV6-3 and TRBJ2-5; 10 bases line up with TRBD2. This CDR3 has 18 amino acids. Germline V gene data show CDR1 as MNHEY and CDR2 as SVGEGT. J was trimmed by 0 bases and V by 0 bases; bases with no gene match: 7. The CDR3: CASSYSTLAGTYQETQYF. CDR3 bases: TGTGCCAGCAGTTACTCGACACTAGCGGGGACGTACCAAGAGACCCAGTACTTC.

This clone came up once. The V and J genes are TRBV5-6 and TRBJ2-3; 7 nucleotides agree with TRBD1. The trim removed 4 bases at V and 0 bases at J, leaving 5 bases unmatched. The CDR3 consists of 15 residues. The germline V gene has CDR1 SGHDT and CDR2 YYEEEE. CDR3 bases: TGTGCCAGCAGCCTGGACAGGTCTAGCACAGATACGCAGTATTTT. Amino acids: CASSLDRSSTDTQYF.

This clone was recorded only once. The J gene is TRBJ1-2, the V gene TRBV6-5, with a tentative D call TRBD1 (5 bases). In germline, CDR1 is MNHEY, CDR2 SVGAGI. This CDR3 is built from 15 residues. Between the trimmed V and J ends, which lost 0 bases and 6 bases, there was a span of 14 bases. CDR3 region: CASSYSSFVTDGYTF. The CDR3 DNA sequence: TGTGCCAGCAGTTACTCGAGTTTTGTGACAGATGGCTACACCTTC.

The chain is built from TRBV4-1 and TRBJ1-2; D unresolved. This CDR3 has 16 residues. V lost 1 base and J lost 5, with 17 bases in between. The germline V gene encodes CDR1 MGHRA and CDR2 YSYEKL. The CDR3 bases are TGCGCCAGCAGCCAAGTTGTCCCGATAACCGAGTATGGCTACACCTTC. Translated, it gives CASSQVVPITEYGYTF.

The chain is built from TRBV19 and TRBJ1-5; 10 bases agree with TRBD1. V dropped 6 bases and J dropped 3; count of bases not matched to a gene: 8. CDR3 length equals 16 residues. The germline CDR1 and CDR2 sequences are LNHDA and SQIVND (reference sequence). CDR3 coding DNA: TGTGCCAGTAGCTACGGACAGGGGGTTGACAATCAGCCCCAGCATTTT. Its translation is CASSYGQGVDNQPQHF.

The rearrangement joins TRBV29-1 to TRBJ1-2, with D possibly TRBD1 on 5 matching bases. The V end was cut by 5 bases, the J end by 8 bases, with 21 bases between. The CDR3 consists of 14 residues. CDR1 is SQVTM and CDR2 is ANQGSEA in the germline V gene. DNA of the CDR3: TGCAGCGTTACCGCGGACACCGCCGCTCGGGGCTACACCTTC. This translates into CSVTADTAARGYTF.

V is TRBV5-1 and J is TRBJ1-2; 8 nucleotides agree with TRBD1. Germline V gives CDR1 SGHRS, CDR2 YFSETQ. The V segment lost 4 bases and the J segment 2 bases; nucleotides outside the gene matches: 4. The CDR3 runs 14 residues. CDR3 sequence: CASSSGTGNYGYTF. In nucleotides, the CDR3 is TGCGCCAGCAGCAGCGGGACAGGCAACTATGGCTACACCTTC.

The chain recombines TRBV5-1 with TRBJ2-2, with TRBD2 matching 7 bases. Germline CDR1 is SGHRS and CDR2 is YFSETQ. The CDR3 covers 15 residues. V trimming: 0 bases; J trimming: 2 bases; junction bases outside the gene matches: 1. In nucleotides, the CDR3 is TGCGCCAGCAGCTTGGCGGGGGGTAACACCGGGGAGCTGTTTTTT. It translates to CASSLAGGNTGELFF.

This sequence joins TRBV7-8 and TRBJ2-7; a possible D gene is TRBD2 (6 bases). The germline V gene encodes CDR1 SGHVS and CDR2 FQNEAQ. The CDR3 is made up of 14 amino acids. V dropped 1 base and J dropped 5 bases, with 12 bases sitting between them. The CDR3 region has the DNA TGTGCCAGCAGCTTAGGGGGGGATGCCAACGAGCAGTACTTC. This translates into CASSLGGDANEQYF.

This clone showed up just a few times. The CDR3 loop reads CASSSGLAGRDEQFF. Here the CDR3 DNA reads TGTGCCAGCAGTTCGGGACTAGCGGGGCGGGATGAGCAGTTCTTC. The V gene is TRBV2, the J gene TRBJ2-1; 13 nucleotides line up with TRBD2. This CDR3 region has 15 residues. Germline V gives CDR1 SNHLY, CDR2 FYNNEI. The V gene end was trimmed by 5 bases and the J gene end by 8 bases; junction bases not matched to a gene: 6.

The chain recombines TRBV5-1 with TRBJ2-1, with 7 bases lining up with TRBD2. Unmatched junction bases numbered 4, after V lost 1 base and J lost 0 bases. Germline V gene sequence: CDR1 SGHRS, CDR2 YFSETQ. The CDR3 loop spans 16 amino acids. The CDR3, as DNA: TGCGCCAGCAGCTTGTTAGGGAGGGGCTCCTACAATGAGCAGTTCTTC. Amino acids: CASSLLGRGSYNEQFF.

This clone has more than one count but fewer than ten. The chain employs TRBV6-1 and TRBJ2-3; 9 bases are a match to TRBD2. This CDR3 region has 16 residues. V lost 2 bases to trimming and J lost 5 bases; unmatched junction nucleotides: 8. Germline V gives CDR1 MNHNS, CDR2 SASEGT. CDR3 DNA: TGTGCCAGCAGTGAATGGGCGGGGGGGCAGAGAGATACGCAGTATTTT. Protein product: CASSEWAGGQRDTQYF.

The chain employs TRBV10-1 and TRBJ2-1; D remains ambiguous. This CDR3 is 12 amino acids long. Germline lookup yields CDR1 WNHNN and CDR2 SYGVQD (reference sequence). V dropped 7 bases and J dropped 4 bases, with 8 bases sitting between them. CDR3 residues: CASKGEYNEQFF. The DNA for the CDR3 is TGCGCCAGCAAAGGAGAATACAATGAGCAGTTCTTC.

This sequence joins TRBV10-3 and TRBJ1-6, with 11 bases identical to TRBD1. Germline CDR1 ENHRY, CDR2 SYGVKD. The CDR3 covers 14 residues. J was trimmed by 9 bases and V by 4 bases; bases with no gene match: 2. CDR3 DNA sequence: TGTGCCATCAGTGTGGACAGGGGGCCTTCACCCCTCCACTTT. It yields the protein CAISVDRGPSPLHF.

This chain links TRBV11-1 with TRBJ2-1; 7 bases map to TRBD2. The V and J ends lost 5 bases and 8 bases, in that order; junction bases with no gene match: 12. Germline CDR1 reads SGHAT; CDR2 reads FQDESV (reference sequence). The CDR3 runs 15 residues. The CDR3 bases are TGTGCCAGCAGCCCGGGACTAACCTTGGGCGATGAGCAGTTCTTC. It yields the protein CASSPGLTLGDEQFF.

The chain uses TRBV6-1 and TRBJ2-2; D unclear. In germline, CDR1 is MNHNS, CDR2 SASEGT. The CDR3 sequence is 15 residues long. Deletions cut 0 bases from V and 7 bases from J, with 12 bases between. The chain's CDR3 is CASSEALRVYGELFF. The DNA for the CDR3 is TGTGCCAGCAGTGAAGCGCTTCGGGTCTACGGGGAGCTGTTTTTT.

V usage is TRBV28 and J usage is TRBJ1-4, with 7 bases aligning to TRBD1. The V and J ends lost 8 bases and 8 bases, in that order; junction bases with no gene match: 8. The V gene's germline CDR1 is MDHEN and CDR2 SYDVKM. The CDR3 totals 13 residues. Written as DNA, the CDR3 is TGTGCCAGCTATGGGACAGCGAACGAAAAACTGTTTTTT. Translating gives CASYGTANEKLFF.

The chain uses TRBV11-2 and TRBJ2-5; TRBD2 matches 11 bases. CDR3 length: 16 amino acids. V lost 6 bases and J lost 4; bases outside the gene matches: 10. Germline V gene data show CDR1 as SGHAT and CDR2 as FQNNGV. CDR3 bases: TGTGCCAGCAGTCTCATAGCGGGGGGGCCGGGAGAGACCCAGTACTTC. As protein: CASSLIAGGPGETQYF. Full variable domain (outside the CDR3, taken from reference TRBV11-2 and TRBJ2-5): EAGVAQSPRYKIIEKRQSVAFWCNPISGHATLYWYQQILGQGPKLLIQFQNNGVVDDSQLPKDRFSAERLKGVDSTLKIQPAKLEDSAVYLCASSLIAGGPGETQYFGPGTRLLVL.

The chain uses TRBV4-1 and TRBJ1-1; TRBD1 is a possible D gene (5 bases). The CDR3 spans 16 residues. The germline gives CDR1 MGHRA, CDR2 YSYEKL. Trimming removed 6 bases from V and 0 bases from J, with 17 bases in between. CDR3 nucleotide sequence: TGCGCCAGCAGACGCGACAGCAGCTTAATGAACACTGAAGCTTTCTTT. Its protein product is CASRRDSSLMNTEAFF.

The CDR3 region is CASSAHQGDPNTEAFF. As DNA, the CDR3 is TGTGCCAGCAGCGCCCACCAGGGGGATCCGAACACTGAAGCTTTCTTT. The V and J genes are TRBV21-1 and TRBJ1-1; the table's D call TRBD1 went unverified against the DNA. TRBV21-1 is labeled a pseudogene. The CDR3 covers 16 residues.

This clone appeared a few times. The rearrangement joins TRBV10-1 to TRBJ2-3; 7 bases match TRBD2. Germline V CDR1 and CDR2: WNHNN, SYGVQD (reference sequence). The CDR3 runs to 16 residues. Unmatched junction bases numbered 11, after V lost 5 bases and J lost 3 bases. The CDR3 DNA reads TGCGCCAGCAGTAGGTCCCAACTAGCGCTTACAGATACGCAGTATTTT. Translating gives CASSRSQLALTDTQYF.

J is TRBJ2-7 and V is TRBV4-1, with TRBD1 identical over 9 bases. CDR1 and CDR2 (germline): MGHRA, YSYEKL. V shed 6 bases and J 3 bases; nucleotides not matched to a gene: 6. The CDR3 consists of 14 residues. Here the CDR3 reads CASSTGTGIYEQYF. CDR3 nucleotide sequence: TGCGCCAGCAGTACCGGGACAGGGATCTACGAGCAGTACTTC.